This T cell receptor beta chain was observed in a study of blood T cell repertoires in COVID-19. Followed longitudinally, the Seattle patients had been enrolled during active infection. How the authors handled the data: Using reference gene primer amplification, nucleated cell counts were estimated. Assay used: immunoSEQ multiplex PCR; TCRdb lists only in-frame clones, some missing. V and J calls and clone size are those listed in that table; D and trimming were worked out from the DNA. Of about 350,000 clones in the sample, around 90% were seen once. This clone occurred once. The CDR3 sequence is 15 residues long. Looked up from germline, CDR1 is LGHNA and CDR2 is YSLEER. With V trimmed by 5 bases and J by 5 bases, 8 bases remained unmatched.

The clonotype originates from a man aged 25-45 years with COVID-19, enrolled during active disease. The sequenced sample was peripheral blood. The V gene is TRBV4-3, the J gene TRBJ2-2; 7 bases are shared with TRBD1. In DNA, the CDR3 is TGCGCCAGCAGCACACAGGGGTTGAGGACCGGGGAGCTGTTTTTT. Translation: CASSTQGLRTGELFF.